The 15 T cell receptor beta chains below all came from one sample that was sequenced in a study of blood T cell repertoires in COVID-19. Profiling relied on immunoSEQ multiplex PCR, and the TCRdb table lists in-frame clones only, not all of them. The sample consists of 200,000 to 300,000 clones, roughly 88% of them appearing once. The sample taken for sequencing was PBMCs or T cells enriched from blood (not recorded which). Source of these receptors: a woman aged 35 to 49 who had been exposed to COVID-19.

The V and J genes are TRBV11-3 and TRBJ1-5; D is unclear. V lost 0 bases and J 6 bases, leaving 6 bases between the germline ends. CDR3 size: 13 residues. Looked up from germline, CDR1 is SGHNT and CDR2 is YENEEA. CDR3 coding DNA: TGTGCCAGCAGCTTAGATACCGGTCAGCCCCAGCATTTT. Translation: CASSLDTGQPQHF.

The gene calls are TRBV7-9 and TRBJ1-5; D call uncertain. The germline V gene has CDR1 SEHNR and CDR2 FQNEAQ (reference sequence). The CDR3 totals 13 residues. V lost 2 bases to trimming and J lost 5 bases, with 7 bases between them. This chain's CDR3 is CASSLRGDQPQHF. The CDR3 nucleotides are TGTGCCAGCAGCTTACGAGGAGATCAGCCCCAGCATTTT.

J is TRBJ1-2 and V is TRBV27; 8 nucleotides match TRBD1. This CDR3 is built from 14 residues. Germline trimming cut 2 bases from V and 2 bases from J; bases unmatched to any gene: 1. Germline loops: CDR1 MNHEY, CDR2 SMNVEV (reference sequence). The CDR3 DNA reads as TGTGCCAGCAGTTTAACAGGGGGAAACTATGGCTACACCTTC. It encodes CASSLTGGNYGYTF.

This rearrangement joins TRBV30 to TRBJ1-1; D call uncertain. CDR3 length: 12 residues. The germline V gene encodes CDR1 GTSNPN and CDR2 SVGIG (reference sequence). The V end was cut by 5 bases, the J end by 3 bases, with 10 bases between. The CDR3 nucleotides read TGTGCCTGGGCCCCAGGTTACACTGAAGCTTTCTTT. Protein sequence: CAWAPGYTEAFF.

The gene calls are TRBV15 and TRBJ2-2; 8 bases align to TRBD2. The CDR3 is 19 residues long. CDR1 LNHNV and CDR2 YYDKDF come from the germline V gene (reference sequence). J was trimmed by 2 bases and V by 0 bases; bases with no gene match: 11. The CDR3 coding sequence is TGTGCCACCAGCAGAGATTATTTCCGGAGCGGGGGAAACACCGGGGAGCTGTTTTTT. It encodes CATSRDYFRSGGNTGELFF.

The rearrangement joins TRBV2 to TRBJ1-2; a weak D match, TRBD1 (6 bases). Looked up from germline, CDR1 is SNHLY and CDR2 is FYNNEI. The CDR3 sequence is 15 residues long. V lost 4 bases, J lost 4 bases, and 16 bases lay in between. CDR3 loop: CASSAGGKGVYGYTF. The CDR3 DNA is TGTGCCAGCAGTGCTGGCGGCAAGGGGGTCTATGGCTACACCTTC. The full variable domain, rest sourced from reference TRBV2 and TRBJ1-2, is EPEVTQTPSHQVTQMGQEVILRCVPISNHLYFYWYRQILGQKVEFLVSFYNNEISEKSEIFDDQFSVERPDGSNFTLKIRSTKLEDSAMYFCASSAGGKGVYGYTFGSGTRLTVV.

CDR3 nucleotide sequence: TGTGCCAGCAGCTTAGGGGCTACCGCGGAGCAGTTCTTC. Residues: CASSLGATAEQFF. The chain carries TRBV11-2 and TRBJ2-1; D not certain. Trimming took off 1 base at V and 10 bases at J, with 11 bases between the two ends. CDR3 size: 13 residues. Per the germline V gene, CDR1 is SGHAT and CDR2 is FQNNGV.

The chain has TRBV5-3 and TRBJ2-7; weak D call: TRBD1 (6 bases). TRBV5-3 is labeled an ORF, and its function is uncertain. V was trimmed by 0 bases and J by 0 bases, leaving 7 bases between them. CDR3 length: 14 residues. CDR3 sequence: CARSLGQDSYEQYF. Here the CDR3 DNA reads TGTGCCAGAAGCTTGGGACAGGACTCCTACGAGCAGTACTTC.

The J gene is TRBJ1-1, the V gene TRBV28; no definite D call. CDR1 MDHEN and CDR2 SYDVKM come from the germline V gene. Trimming took off 6 bases at V and 12 bases at J, with 17 bases between the two ends. The CDR3 runs 12 residues. The CDR3 sequence is CASSSPVTISFF. The CDR3 DNA reads as TGTGCCAGCAGCTCTCCCGTGACAATCTCTTTCTTT.

The chain couples TRBV11-2 to TRBJ2-1; TRBD1 agrees at 7 bases. The CDR3 runs 19 residues. V lost 0 bases and J lost 2; bases outside the gene matches: 13. Germline loops: CDR1 SGHAT, CDR2 FQNNGV. In nucleotides, the CDR3 is TGTGCCAGCAGCTTAGATCTTAAGTCAGGGGGTATTACCTACAATGAGCAGTTCTTC. This translates into CASSLDLKSGGITYNEQFF.

The V call is TRBV20-1, the J call TRBJ1-1; D might be TRBD1 (6 bases). CDR1 and CDR2 from the germline V gene are DFQATT and SNEGSKA (reference sequence). The CDR3 covers 11 residues. Trimming took off 5 bases at V and 7 bases at J, with 11 bases between the two ends. The CDR3 here is CSAPGTLEAFF. The CDR3 bases are TGCAGTGCTCCCGGGACACTTGAAGCTTTCTTT.

This chain links TRBV9 with TRBJ2-2; D is unresolved. Trimming took 4 bases from V and 1 from J, leaving 8 bases between them. This CDR3 comprises 14 residues. Germline loops: CDR1 SGDLS, CDR2 YYNGEE. DNA of the CDR3: TGTGCCAGCAGCCCTATGCTGAACACCGGGGAGCTGTTTTTT. Protein sequence: CASSPMLNTGELFF.

This clone has a single count. The V call is TRBV18, the J call TRBJ2-7; TRBD1 is a possible D gene (6 bases). Germline values: CDR1 KGHSH, CDR2 LQKENI. With 3 bases removed from V and 3 bases from J, the gap between germline ends came to 12 bases. The CDR3 loop spans 14 amino acids. CDR3 bases: TGTGCCAGCTCACCGCAGGGGCAGTTCTACGAGCAGTACGTC. This codes for CASSPQGQFYEQYV.

The chain links TRBV18 to TRBJ2-2; 8 bases line up with TRBD1. This CDR3 is 14 amino acids long. J gave up 11 bases and V 0 bases, and 5 bases lay outside the gene matches. Germline CDR1 KGHSH, CDR2 LQKENI. CDR3 nucleotides: TGTGCCAGCTCACCACCGAAGACAGGGGTAGAGCTGTTTTTT. This sequence encodes CASSPPKTGVELFF.

The chain combines TRBV12-3 or TRBV12-4 with TRBJ2-1; D possibly corresponds to TRBD2 (6 bases). CDR3 length: 13 amino acids. Trimming removed 6 bases at V and 9 bases at J, with 15 bases between. The CDR3 nucleotides are TGTGCCAGCAGCGGGAGTGATGAAAGTGAGCAGTTCTTC. This codes for CASSGSDESEQFF.